A single sample gave rise to the 8 T cell receptor beta chains below, sequenced in a study of OX40 agonist ivuxolimab in advanced cancers. Using immunoSEQ multiplex PCR, the repertoire was profiled, and TCRdb retains in-frame clones only, with some absent. The sample records some 47,000 clones, less than 85% being singletons. The source material was CD4+ or CD8+ T cells sorted from blood, sampled in a trial of the OX40 agonist ivuxolimab. All receptors derive from an adult with an advanced solid tumor such as melanoma, head and neck, liver or kidney cancer.

This clone was seen more than once but under ten times. V gene TRBV7-2 combines with J gene TRBJ2-5, with TRBD1 matching 8 bases. Trimming at V came to 5 bases and at J to 4 bases, leaving 6 bases not matched to a gene. The CDR3 runs to 14 residues. Looked up from germline, CDR1 is SGHTA and CDR2 is FQGNSA. This CDR3 is CASSAQGAGETQYF. CDR3 sequence (DNA): TGTGCCAGCAGCGCCCAGGGGGCCGGAGAGACCCAGTACTTC.

The chain recombines TRBV18 with TRBJ1-1; no firm D call. V shed 4 bases and J shed 1 base, with 7 bases lying between them. CDR1 KGHSH and CDR2 LQKENI come from the germline V gene. This CDR3 comprises 13 residues. In DNA form, the CDR3 reads TGTGCCAGCTCACTCACACAGAACACTGAAGCTTTCTTT. It yields the protein CASSLTQNTEAFF.

The rearrangement joins TRBV5-1 to TRBJ2-5; 11 bases are shared with TRBD2. V was clipped by 4 bases and J by 1 base; unmatched bases: 9. CDR1 and CDR2 from the germline V gene are SGHRS and YFSETQ. The CDR3 has 17 amino acids. DNA of the CDR3: TGCGCCAGCAGCCAGGGACTAGCGGAGGGCAGCCAAGAGACCCAGTACTTC. Translation: CASSQGLAEGSQETQYF.

The J gene is TRBJ1-2, the V gene TRBV5-1; D is unclear. CDR1 is SGHRS, CDR2 YFSETQ, per germline. The CDR3 has 12 residues. V was trimmed by 4 bases and J by 0 bases, leaving 4 bases between them. The CDR3 region has the DNA TGCGCCAGCAGCGTTACTAACTATGGCTACACCTTC. It encodes CASSVTNYGYTF.

The V and J genes are TRBV4-1 and TRBJ2-5; D unclear. V shed 3 bases and J shed 1 base, with 3 bases lying between them. Per germline, CDR1 MGHRA and CDR2 YSYEKL. This CDR3 comprises 12 residues. The CDR3 coding sequence is TGCGCCAGCAGCCAGCCCCAAGAGACCCAGTACTTC. Protein: CASSQPQETQYF.

This clone was detected only once. The gene calls are TRBV19 and TRBJ2-1; D perhaps matches TRBD2 (6 bases). The CDR3 is 14 amino acids. The germline V gene encodes CDR1 LNHDA and CDR2 SQIVND (reference sequence). Trimming pared 4 bases from V and 4 bases from J, leaving 11 bases between. Here the CDR3 reads CASSTTGLYNEQFF. CDR3 nucleotides: TGTGCCAGTAGTACAACGGGACTGTACAATGAGCAGTTCTTC.

The genes are TRBV5-8 and TRBJ1-5; weak D call: TRBD1 (5 bases). Germline CDR1 and CDR2: SGHTS and YDEGEE. Trimming stripped 3 bases from V and 7 bases from J, with 17 bases between. CDR3 length equals 15 residues. The DNA of the CDR3 is TGTGCCAGCAGCTCGGGACGTTGGCCCATACAGCCCCAGCATTTT. It codes for CASSSGRWPIQPQHF.

V is TRBV5-1 and J is TRBJ1-6, with unresolved D. CDR1 and CDR2 (germline): SGHRS, YFSETQ. CDR3 length: 15 amino acids. V gave up 3 bases and J gave up 0 bases, with 7 bases separating them. CDR3 sequence (DNA): TGCGCCAGCAGCTCCCAGGACTCCTATAATTCACCCCTCCACTTT. Translation: CASSSQDSYNSPLHF.